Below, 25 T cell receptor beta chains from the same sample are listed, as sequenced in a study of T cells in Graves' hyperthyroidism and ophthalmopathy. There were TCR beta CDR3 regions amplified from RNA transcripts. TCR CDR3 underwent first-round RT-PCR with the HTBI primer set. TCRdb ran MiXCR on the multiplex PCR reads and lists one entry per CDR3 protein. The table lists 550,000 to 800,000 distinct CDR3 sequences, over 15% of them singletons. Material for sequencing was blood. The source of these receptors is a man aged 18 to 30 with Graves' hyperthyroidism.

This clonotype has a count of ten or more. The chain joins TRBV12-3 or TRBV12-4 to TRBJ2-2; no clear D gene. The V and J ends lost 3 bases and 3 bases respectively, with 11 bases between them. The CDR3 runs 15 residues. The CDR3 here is CASSFRPPDTGELFF. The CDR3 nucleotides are TGTGCCAGCAGTTTCCGACCTCCCGACACCGGGGAGCTGTTTTTT.

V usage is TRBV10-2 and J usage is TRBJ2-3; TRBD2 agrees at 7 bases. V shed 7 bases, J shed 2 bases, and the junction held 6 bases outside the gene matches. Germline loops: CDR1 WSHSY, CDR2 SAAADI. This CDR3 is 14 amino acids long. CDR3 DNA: TGCGCCAGCACCGGACTAGAAATCACAGATACGCAGTATTTT. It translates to CASTGLEITDTQYF.

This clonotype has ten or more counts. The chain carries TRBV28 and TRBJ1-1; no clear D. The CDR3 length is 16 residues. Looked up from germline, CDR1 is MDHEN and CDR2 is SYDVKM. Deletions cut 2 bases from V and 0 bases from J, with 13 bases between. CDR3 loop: CASSLLSMGLNTEAFF. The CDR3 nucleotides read TGTGCCAGCAGTTTACTTTCTATGGGCCTGAACACTGAAGCTTTCTTT. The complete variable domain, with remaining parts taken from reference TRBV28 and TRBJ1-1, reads DVKVTQSSRYLVKRTGEKVFLECVQDMDHENMFWYRQDPGLGLRLIYFSYDVKMKEKGDIPEGYSVSREKKERFSLILESASTNQTSMYLCASSLLSMGLNTEAFFGQGTRLTVV.

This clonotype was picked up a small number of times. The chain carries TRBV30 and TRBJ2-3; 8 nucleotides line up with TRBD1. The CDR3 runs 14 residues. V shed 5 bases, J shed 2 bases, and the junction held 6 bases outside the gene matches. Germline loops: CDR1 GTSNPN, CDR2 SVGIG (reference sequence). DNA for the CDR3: TGTGCCTGGGCCGGGACAGGACACACAGATACGCAGTATTTT. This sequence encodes CAWAGTGHTDTQYF.

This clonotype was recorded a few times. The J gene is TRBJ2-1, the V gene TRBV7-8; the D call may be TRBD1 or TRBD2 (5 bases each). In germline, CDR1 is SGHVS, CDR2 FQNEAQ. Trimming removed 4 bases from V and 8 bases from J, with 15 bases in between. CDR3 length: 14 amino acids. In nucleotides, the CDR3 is TGTGCCAGCAGCTCACTAGGGGCGCGCGATGAGCAGTTCTTC. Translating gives CASSSLGARDEQFF.

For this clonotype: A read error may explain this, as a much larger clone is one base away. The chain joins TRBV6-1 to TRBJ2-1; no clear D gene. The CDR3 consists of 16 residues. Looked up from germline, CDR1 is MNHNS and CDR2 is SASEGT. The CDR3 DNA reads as TGTGTCAGCACCCAACCCGACCCCCTCCGATCCGATGAGCAGTTCTTC. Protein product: CVSTQPDPLRSDEQFF.

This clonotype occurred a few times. The CDR3 protein is CASQGTSLETQYF. The CDR3 DNA reads TGTGCCAGCCAGGGTACCTCGTTAGAGACCCAGTACTTC. V and J are TRBV28 and TRBJ2-5; the D gene is possibly TRBD1 (5 bases). Trimming left V 8 bases short and J 4 bases short, with 14 bases between. The CDR3 spans 13 residues. Germline V gives CDR1 MDHEN, CDR2 SYDVKM. The full variable domain, rest sourced from reference TRBV28 and TRBJ2-5, is DVKVTQSSRYLVKRTGEKVFLECVQDMDHENMFWYRQDPGLGLRLIYFSYDVKMKEKGDIPEGYSVSREKKERFSLILESASTNQTSMYLCASQGTSLETQYFGPGTRLLVL.

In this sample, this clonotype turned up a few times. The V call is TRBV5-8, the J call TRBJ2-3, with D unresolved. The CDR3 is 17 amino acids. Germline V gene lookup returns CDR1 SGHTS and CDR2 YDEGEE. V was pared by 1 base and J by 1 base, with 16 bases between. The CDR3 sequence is CASSLLHISARTDTQYF. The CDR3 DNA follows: TGTGCCAGCAGCTTGCTCCACATCTCCGCGCGCACAGATACGCAGTATTTT.

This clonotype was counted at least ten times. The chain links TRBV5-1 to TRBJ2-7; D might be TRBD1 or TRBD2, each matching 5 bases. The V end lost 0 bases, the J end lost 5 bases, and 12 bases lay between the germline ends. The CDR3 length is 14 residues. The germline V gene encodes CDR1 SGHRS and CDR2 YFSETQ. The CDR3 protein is CASSLATGGNEQYF. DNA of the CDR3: TGCGCCAGCAGCTTGGCCACTGGGGGAAACGAGCAGTACTTC.

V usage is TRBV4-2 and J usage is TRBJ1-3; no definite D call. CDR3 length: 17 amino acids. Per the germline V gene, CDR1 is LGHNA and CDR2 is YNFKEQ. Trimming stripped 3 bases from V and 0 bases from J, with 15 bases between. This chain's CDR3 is CASSHQLDRSSGNTIYF. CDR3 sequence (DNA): TGTGCCAGCAGCCATCAGTTAGACCGGAGCTCTGGAAACACCATATATTTT.

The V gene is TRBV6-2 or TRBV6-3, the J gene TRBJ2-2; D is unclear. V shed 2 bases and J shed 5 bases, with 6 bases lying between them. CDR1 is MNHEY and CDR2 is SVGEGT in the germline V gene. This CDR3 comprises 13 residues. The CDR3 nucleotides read TGTGCCAGCAGTTACACTGGGACCGGGGAGCTGTTTTTT. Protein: CASSYTGTGELFF.

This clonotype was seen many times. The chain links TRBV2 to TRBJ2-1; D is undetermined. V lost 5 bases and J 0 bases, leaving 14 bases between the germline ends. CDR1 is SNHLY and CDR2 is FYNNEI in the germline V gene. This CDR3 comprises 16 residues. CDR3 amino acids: CASSRIYSLSYNEQFF. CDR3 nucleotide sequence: TGTGCCAGCAGTAGAATATACAGCCTCTCCTACAATGAGCAGTTCTTC.

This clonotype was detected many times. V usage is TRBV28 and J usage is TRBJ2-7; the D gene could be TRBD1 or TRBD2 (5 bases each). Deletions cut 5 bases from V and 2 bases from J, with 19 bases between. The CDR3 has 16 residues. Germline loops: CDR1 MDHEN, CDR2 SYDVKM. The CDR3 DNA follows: TGTGCCAGCAGTCGGGAAGGGGCAGGGTCGACCTACGAGCAGTACTTC. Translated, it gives CASSREGAGSTYEQYF.

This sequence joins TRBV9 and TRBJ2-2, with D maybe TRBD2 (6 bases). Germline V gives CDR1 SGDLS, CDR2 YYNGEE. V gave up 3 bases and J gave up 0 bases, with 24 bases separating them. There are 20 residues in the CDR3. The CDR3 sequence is CASSALRTTGSRANTGELFF. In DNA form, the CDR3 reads TGTGCCAGCAGCGCCCTAAGGACTACCGGTTCCAGGGCGAACACCGGGGAGCTGTTTTTT.

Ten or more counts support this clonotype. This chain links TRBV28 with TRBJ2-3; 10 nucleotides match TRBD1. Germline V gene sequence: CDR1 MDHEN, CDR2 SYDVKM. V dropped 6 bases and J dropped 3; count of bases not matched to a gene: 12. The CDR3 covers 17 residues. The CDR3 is CASRWGQGRISTDTQYF. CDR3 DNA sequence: TGTGCCAGCAGGTGGGGACAGGGGCGAATATCTACAGATACGCAGTATTTT. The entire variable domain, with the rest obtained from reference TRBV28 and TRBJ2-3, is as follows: DVKVTQSSRYLVKRTGEKVFLECVQDMDHENMFWYRQDPGLGLRLIYFSYDVKMKEKGDIPEGYSVSREKKERFSLILESASTNQTSMYLCASRWGQGRISTDTQYFGPGTRLTVL.

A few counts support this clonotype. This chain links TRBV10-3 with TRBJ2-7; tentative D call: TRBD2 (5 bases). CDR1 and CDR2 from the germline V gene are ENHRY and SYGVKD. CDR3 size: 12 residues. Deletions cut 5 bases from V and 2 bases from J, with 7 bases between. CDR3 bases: TGTGCCATCAGTACTAGTCCCTACGAGCAGTACTTC. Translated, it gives CAISTSPYEQYF.

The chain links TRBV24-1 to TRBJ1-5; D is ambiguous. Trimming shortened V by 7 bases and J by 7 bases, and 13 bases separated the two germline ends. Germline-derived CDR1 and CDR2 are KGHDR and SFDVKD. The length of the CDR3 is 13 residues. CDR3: CATSAGKRQPQHF. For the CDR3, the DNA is TGTGCCACCAGCGCGGGGAAGCGGCAGCCCCAGCATTTT.

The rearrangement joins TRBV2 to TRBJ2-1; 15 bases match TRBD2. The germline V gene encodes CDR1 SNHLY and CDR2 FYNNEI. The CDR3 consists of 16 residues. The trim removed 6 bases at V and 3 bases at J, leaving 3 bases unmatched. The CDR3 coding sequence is TGTGCCAGCAGGCGGGGACTAGCGGGAGGCTACAATGAGCAGTTCTTC. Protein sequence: CASRRGLAGGYNEQFF.

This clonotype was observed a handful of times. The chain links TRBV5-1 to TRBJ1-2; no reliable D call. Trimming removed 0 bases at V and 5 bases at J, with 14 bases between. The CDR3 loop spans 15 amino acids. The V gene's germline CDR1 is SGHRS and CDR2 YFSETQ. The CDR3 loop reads CASSLAGEPLYGYTF. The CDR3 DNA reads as TGCGCCAGCAGCTTGGCGGGCGAGCCGCTATATGGCTACACCTTC. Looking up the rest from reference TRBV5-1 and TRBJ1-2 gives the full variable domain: KAGVTQTPRYLIKTRGQQVTLSCSPISGHRSVSWYQQTPGQGLQFLFEYFSETQRNKGNFPGRFSGRQFSNSRSEMNVSTLELGDSALYLCASSLAGEPLYGYTFGSGTRLTVV.

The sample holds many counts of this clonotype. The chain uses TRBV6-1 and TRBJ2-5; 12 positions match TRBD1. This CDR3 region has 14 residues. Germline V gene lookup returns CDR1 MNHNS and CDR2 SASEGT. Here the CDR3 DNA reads TGTGGCACGAGGGGGGACAGGGGGCGAGAGACCCAGTACTTC. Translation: CGTRGDRGRETQYF.

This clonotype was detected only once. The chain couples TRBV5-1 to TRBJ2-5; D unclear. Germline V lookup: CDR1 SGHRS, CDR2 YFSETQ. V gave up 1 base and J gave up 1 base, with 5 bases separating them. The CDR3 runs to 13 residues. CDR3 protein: CASSLKVQETQYF. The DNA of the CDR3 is TGCGCCAGCAGCTTGAAAGTCCAAGAGACCCAGTACTTC.

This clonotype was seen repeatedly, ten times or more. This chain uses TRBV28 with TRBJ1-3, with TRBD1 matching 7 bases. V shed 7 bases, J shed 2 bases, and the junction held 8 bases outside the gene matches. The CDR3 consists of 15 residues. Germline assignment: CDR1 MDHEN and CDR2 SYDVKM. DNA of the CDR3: TGTGCCAGCACCCTCGACAGGGACCCTGGAAACACCATATATTTT. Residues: CASTLDRDPGNTIYF.

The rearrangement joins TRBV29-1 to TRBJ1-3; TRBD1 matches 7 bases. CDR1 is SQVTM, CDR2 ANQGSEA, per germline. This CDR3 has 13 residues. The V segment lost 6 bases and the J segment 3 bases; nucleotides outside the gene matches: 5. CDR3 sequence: CSVGDRSGNTIYF. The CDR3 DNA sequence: TGCAGCGTCGGGGACAGAAGTGGAAACACCATATATTTT.

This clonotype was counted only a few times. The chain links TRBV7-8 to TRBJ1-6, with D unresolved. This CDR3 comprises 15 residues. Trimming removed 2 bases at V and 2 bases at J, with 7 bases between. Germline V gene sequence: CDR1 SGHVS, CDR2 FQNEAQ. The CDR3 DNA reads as TGTGCCAGCAGCTTAAGGGTAGCCTATAATTCACCCCTCCACTTT. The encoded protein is CASSLRVAYNSPLHF.

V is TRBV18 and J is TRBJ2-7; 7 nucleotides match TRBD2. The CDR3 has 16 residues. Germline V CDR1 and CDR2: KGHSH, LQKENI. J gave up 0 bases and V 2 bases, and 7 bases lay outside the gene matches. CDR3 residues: CASSPTASGLSYEQYF. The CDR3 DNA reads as TGTGCCAGCTCACCAACGGCTAGCGGACTCTCCTACGAGCAGTACTTC.